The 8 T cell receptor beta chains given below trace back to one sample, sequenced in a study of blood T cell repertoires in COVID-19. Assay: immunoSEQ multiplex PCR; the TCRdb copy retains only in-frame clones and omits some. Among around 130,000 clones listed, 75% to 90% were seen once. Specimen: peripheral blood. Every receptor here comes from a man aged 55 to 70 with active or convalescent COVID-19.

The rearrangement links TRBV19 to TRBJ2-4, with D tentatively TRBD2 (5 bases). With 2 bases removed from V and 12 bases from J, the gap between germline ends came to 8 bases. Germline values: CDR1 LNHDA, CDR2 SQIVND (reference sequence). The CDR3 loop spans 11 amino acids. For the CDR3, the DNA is TGTGCCAGTAGTATAAGAGGAGGTCAGTACTTC. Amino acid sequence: CASSIRGGQYF.

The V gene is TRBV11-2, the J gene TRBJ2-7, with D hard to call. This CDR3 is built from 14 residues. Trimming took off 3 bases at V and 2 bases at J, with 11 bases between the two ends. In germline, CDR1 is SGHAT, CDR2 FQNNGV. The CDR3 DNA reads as TGTGCCAGCAGCTTTCGTCGAGGAACCTACGAGCAGTACTTC. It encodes CASSFRRGTYEQYF.

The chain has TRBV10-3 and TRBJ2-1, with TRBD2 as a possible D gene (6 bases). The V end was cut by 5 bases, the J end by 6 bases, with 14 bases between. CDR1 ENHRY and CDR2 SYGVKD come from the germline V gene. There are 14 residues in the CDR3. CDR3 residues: CAISSTGAGNEQFF. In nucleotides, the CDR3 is TGTGCCATCAGTTCAACGGGAGCGGGCAATGAGCAGTTCTTC.

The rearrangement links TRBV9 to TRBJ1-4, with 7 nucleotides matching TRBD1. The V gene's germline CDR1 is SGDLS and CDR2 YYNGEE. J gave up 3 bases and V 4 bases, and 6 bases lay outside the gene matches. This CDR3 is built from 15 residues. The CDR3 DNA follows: TGTGCCAGCAGCCTTAGCGGGACAGCTAATGAAAAACTGTTTTTT. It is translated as CASSLSGTANEKLFF.

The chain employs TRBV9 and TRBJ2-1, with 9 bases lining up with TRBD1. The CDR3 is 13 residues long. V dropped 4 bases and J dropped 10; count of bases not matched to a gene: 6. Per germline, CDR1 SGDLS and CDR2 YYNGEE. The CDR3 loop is CASSPDRGEEQFF. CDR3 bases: TGTGCCAGCAGCCCAGACAGGGGGGAAGAGCAGTTCTTC. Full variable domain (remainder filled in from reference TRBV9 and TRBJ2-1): DSGVTQTPKHLITATGQRVTLRCSPRSGDLSVYWYQQSLDQGLQFLIQYYNGEERAKGNILERFSAQQFPDLHSELNLSSLELGDSALYFCASSPDRGEEQFFGPGTRLTVL.

The DNA for the CDR3 is TGCGCCAGCAGCTTGGATGTCAGGGGTTACGAGCAGTACTTC. Translated: CASSLDVRGYEQYF. The chain couples TRBV5-1 to TRBJ2-7, with D possibly TRBD1 on 6 matching bases. The V and J ends lost 0 bases and 4 bases respectively, with 11 bases between them. CDR3 length: 14 residues. Germline loops: CDR1 SGHRS, CDR2 YFSETQ.

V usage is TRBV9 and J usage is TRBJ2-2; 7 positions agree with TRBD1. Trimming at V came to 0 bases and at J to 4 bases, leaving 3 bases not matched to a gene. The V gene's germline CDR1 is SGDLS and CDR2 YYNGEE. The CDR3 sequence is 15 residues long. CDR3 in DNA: TGTGCCAGCAGCGTAGCTCGACAGGGCACCGGGGAGCTGTTTTTT. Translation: CASSVARQGTGELFF.

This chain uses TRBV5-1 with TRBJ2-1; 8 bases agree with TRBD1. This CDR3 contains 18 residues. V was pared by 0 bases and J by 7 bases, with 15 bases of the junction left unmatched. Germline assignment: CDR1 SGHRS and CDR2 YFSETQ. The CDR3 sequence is CASSLAGRGRLSANEQFF. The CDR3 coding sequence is TGCGCCAGCAGCTTGGCAGGCAGGGGGCGGTTAAGCGCGAATGAGCAGTTCTTC.